This T cell receptor (beta chain) was identified during a study of T cell responses to AZD1222 COVID-19 vaccine. The CDR3 contains 15 residues. Germline V gene lookup returns CDR1 SGDLS and CDR2 YYNGEE. V lost 0 bases, J lost 2 bases, and 9 bases lay in between. Clones were sequenced by immunoSEQ multiplex PCR, and TCRdb holds only the in-frame ones, with some missing. The repertoire holds some 120,000 clones, with roughly 90% as singletons. Specimen: peripheral blood, collected on day 0 of AZD1222 vaccination. This TCR was recovered from an adult in good health. The chain carries TRBV9 and TRBJ2-1; the D gene could be TRBD1 or TRBD2 (5 bases each). The CDR3 region is CASSVDGGAYNEQFF. In nucleotides, the CDR3 is TGTGCCAGCAGCGTAGATGGGGGAGCCTACAATGAGCAGTTCTTC.